These 6 T cell receptor beta chains were all obtained from the same sample, sequenced in a study of blood T cell repertoires in COVID-19. TCRdb's table, derived via immunoSEQ multiplex PCR, lists solely in-frame clones and lacks some. The table records fewer than 250,000 clones, 75% to 90% of them present only once. Sequencing input: peripheral blood. These receptors originate from a man aged 40-50 years with acute or convalescent COVID-19.

The J gene is TRBJ2-1, the V gene TRBV7-8, with no clear D. The CDR3 has 11 amino acids. Trimming stripped 5 bases from V and 5 bases from J, with 4 bases between. Germline CDR1 SGHVS, CDR2 FQNEAQ. CDR3 nucleotides: TGTGCCAGCAGCCCTCACAATGAGCAGTTCTTC. It encodes CASSPHNEQFF.

This sequence joins TRBV19 and TRBJ1-2; the D gene is possibly TRBD1 (5 bases). Germline lookup yields CDR1 LNHDA and CDR2 SQIVND (reference sequence). Trimming removed 8 bases at V and 4 bases at J, with 14 bases between. This CDR3 is 13 amino acids long. The CDR3 here is CASHKTGGYGYTF. The CDR3 DNA sequence: TGTGCCAGTCACAAAACCGGGGGCTATGGCTACACCTTC. Using reference TRBV19 and TRBJ1-2 for the parts outside the CDR3, the full variable domain is DGGITQSPKYLFRKEGQNVTLSCEQNLNHDAMYWYRQDPGQGLRLIYYSQIVNDFQKGDIAEGYSVSREKKESFPLTVTSAQKNPTAFYLCASHKTGGYGYTFGSGTRLTVV.

J is TRBJ2-2 and V is TRBV27; the D is unclear. V lost 1 base to trimming and J lost 6 bases, with 3 bases between them. The CDR3 consists of 12 residues. Per the germline V gene, CDR1 is MNHEY and CDR2 is SMNVEV (reference sequence). The CDR3 region is CASSLFAGELFF. CDR3 nucleotide sequence: TGTGCCAGCAGTTTATTCGCCGGGGAGCTGTTTTTT.

The genes are TRBV14 and TRBJ1-2; 7 bases line up with TRBD1. CDR3 length equals 16 residues. Germline CDR1 reads SGHDN; CDR2 reads FVKESK. J gave up 5 bases and V 1 base, and 10 bases lay outside the gene matches. In DNA, the CDR3 is TGTGCCAGCAGCCAAGCACAAGCAGGGGGAGTATATGGCTACACCTTC. The encoded protein is CASSQAQAGGVYGYTF.

This clone occurred a few times. The chain joins TRBV5-6 to TRBJ1-4; no clear D gene. Germline assignment: CDR1 SGHDT and CDR2 YYEEEE. V was clipped by 4 bases and J by 6 bases, with 16 bases between them. CDR3 length: 15 amino acids. The CDR3 loop reads CASSPDYRADEKLFF. DNA for the CDR3: TGTGCCAGCAGCCCCGATTACAGAGCGGATGAAAAACTGTTTTTT.

The chain uses TRBV10-2 and TRBJ2-7; D is uncertain. Trimming took off 6 bases at V and 4 bases at J, with 13 bases between the two ends. CDR3 length: 13 amino acids. The germline V gene has CDR1 WSHSY and CDR2 SAAADI. The DNA of the CDR3 is TGCGCCAGCAGATTCCGAGGCACGTACGAGCAGTACTTC. Residues: CASRFRGTYEQYF.